The 10 T cell receptor beta chains below all came from one sample that was sequenced in a study of technical replicates of blood from a handful of donors. Repertoires were generated with immunoSEQ multiplex PCR, while TCRdb's copy carries only in-frame clones and drops some. The repertoire holds 75,000 to 95,000 clones, with about 95% as singletons. The sequencing sample was made of T cells isolated from PBMCs. The receptors were gathered from a human donor in good health.

The J gene is TRBJ2-6, the V gene TRBV5-6, with TRBD1 matching over 8 bases. Germline V CDR1 and CDR2: SGHDT, YYEEEE. The CDR3 is 17 residues long. V dropped 1 base and J dropped 0; count of bases not matched to a gene: 3. DNA for the CDR3: TGTGCCAGCAGCTTGACAGGGGGTTCCTCTGGGGCCAACGTCCTGACTTTC. This translates into CASSLTGGSSGANVLTF.

The genes are TRBV27 and TRBJ2-5; no reliable D call. The CDR3 is 13 amino acids. V was trimmed by 5 bases and J by 4 bases, leaving 11 bases between them. Germline V gene sequence: CDR1 MNHEY, CDR2 SMNVEV (reference sequence). CDR3 amino acids: CASSPQRRETQYF. The CDR3 DNA reads as TGTGCCAGCAGTCCTCAACGGAGAGAGACCCAGTACTTC.

The chain links TRBV28 to TRBJ2-5; D unclear. Trimming removed 0 bases from V and 5 bases from J, with 7 bases in between. The CDR3 has 13 residues. Per germline, CDR1 MDHEN and CDR2 SYDVKM. The CDR3 loop reads CASSLWETETQYF. The CDR3 DNA follows: TGTGCCAGCAGTTTATGGGAGACGGAGACCCAGTACTTC.

J is TRBJ2-1 and V is TRBV5-1, with 10 bases fitting TRBD2. The length of the CDR3 is 15 residues. Germline V gene lookup returns CDR1 SGHRS and CDR2 YFSETQ. The ends lost 3 bases at V and 4 bases at J; junction bases unmatched: 4. The CDR3: CASSSGTSEYNEQFF. CDR3 bases: TGCGCCAGCAGCTCTGGGACTAGCGAATACAATGAGCAGTTCTTC.

The chain links TRBV15 to TRBJ2-5, with D possibly TRBD2 on 6 matching bases. The CDR3 contains 14 residues. In germline, CDR1 is LNHNV, CDR2 YYDKDF (reference sequence). V was shortened by 0 bases and J by 7 bases, with 12 bases between the two germline ends. The CDR3: CATSRERAGGTQYF. As DNA, the CDR3 is TGTGCCACCAGCAGAGAACGGGCCGGGGGGACCCAGTACTTC. The whole variable domain, filled in from reference TRBV15 and TRBJ2-5, reads DAMVIQNPRYQVTQFGKPVTLSCSQTLNHNVMYWYQQKSSQAPKLLFHYYDKDFNNEADTPDNFQSRRPNTSFCFLDIRSPGLGDTAMYLCATSRERAGGTQYFGPGTRLLVL.

Points on this clone: A junction end diverges from the germline sequence, so it may reflect a read error. The CDR3 loop reads CASSKYLEAFF. The CDR3 DNA reads TGTGCCAGCAGTAAATACCTTGAAGCTTTCTTT. The chain couples TRBV25-1 to TRBJ1-1; D gene ambiguous. Looked up from germline, CDR1 is MGHDK and CDR2 is SYGVNS. The CDR3 is made up of 11 amino acids.

The chain recombines TRBV18 with TRBJ2-5; TRBD1 is a possible D gene (6 bases). V dropped 4 bases and J dropped 0 bases, with 12 bases sitting between them. CDR1 and CDR2 from the germline V gene are KGHSH and LQKENI. The length of the CDR3 is 15 residues. CDR3 region: CASSLGDKDQETQYF. Here the CDR3 DNA reads TGTGCCAGCTCACTAGGGGACAAAGACCAAGAGACCCAGTACTTC.

The chain joins TRBV5-1 to TRBJ1-1; perhaps TRBD1 as D (5 bases). CDR1 and CDR2 from the germline V gene are SGHRS and YFSETQ. V gave up 3 bases and J gave up 3 bases, with 15 bases separating them. The CDR3 has 15 residues. The DNA of the CDR3 is TGCGCCAGCAGCTCACGGCAGGGAACAGACACTGAAGCTTTCTTT. Encoded protein: CASSSRQGTDTEAFF.

J is TRBJ1-5 and V is TRBV4-1, with 7 positions matching TRBD1. The germline V gene encodes CDR1 MGHRA and CDR2 YSYEKL. V shed 4 bases, J shed 4 bases, and the junction held 13 bases outside the gene matches. This CDR3 is built from 17 residues. CDR3 residues: CASSRLTGVYPNQPQHF. For the CDR3, the DNA is TGCGCCAGCAGCCGACTTACAGGGGTTTACCCTAATCAGCCCCAGCATTTT.

J is TRBJ2-1 and V is TRBV11-1, with 8 bases identical to TRBD1. V trimming: 5 bases; J trimming: 7 bases; junction bases outside the gene matches: 4. Germline values: CDR1 SGHAT, CDR2 FQDESV (reference sequence). The length of the CDR3 is 13 residues. The CDR3 nucleotides are TGTGCCAGCAGCCCCCGGACAGGGAATGAGCAGTTCTTC. Protein sequence: CASSPRTGNEQFF.